This paragraph covers one T cell receptor beta chain sequence. The antigen remains undetermined. The assay was immunoSEQ multiplex PCR, and TCRdb's table has in-frame clones only and misses some. The sample has 45,000 to 75,000 clones, about four fifths seen once. The sample originates from a study of identifying expanded T cells in peripheral blood. Study conclusions and caveats: Clone count variance between roughly 2-week samples rose with total template count. Over about two and four weeks, about 15 and 19 clones changed, versus around 1.2 between replicates.

CDR3 length equals 15 residues. Germline values: CDR1 SGHRS, CDR2 YFSETQ. Trimming removed 5 bases from V and 1 base from J; junction bases left unmatched: 5. The rearrangement joins TRBV5-1 to TRBJ2-5; 10 positions match TRBD2. The TCR comes from a person aged 18 to 70 in good health. Sequenced input: blood. DNA for the CDR3: TGCGCCAGCAGTTGGACTAGCGGCGGCCAAGAGACCCAGTACTTC. As protein: CASSWTSGGQETQYF.